This TCR beta chain comes out of a study of immune evolution from preneoplasia to lung adenocarcinoma listed by TCRdb under 2021. In terms of the full investigation: The study profiled immune contexture across lung adenocarcinoma precursors and invasive adenocarcinoma using immune gene expression, TCR sequencing and multiplex immunofluorescence. Resected precursor lesions (AAH, AIS, MIA) and invasive adenocarcinomas were compared against paired morphologically normal lung tissue. Sample size was determined by specimen availability and not by a prior power calculation. The immune data were combined with whole exome sequencing and methylation data from the same cohort of nodules. The overall cohort was made up of 53 patients with pulmonary nodules who had surgical resection. TCR sequencing data came from approximately 49 patients. According to the study, around 99 samples were used for TCR sequencing. POLYSOLVER was used to infer Class I HLA alleles from exome data, while LOHHLA was used to detect allele-specific HLA loss. What the research found in general, with its limitations: Because all patients were from Japan and China, applicability to Western populations was uncertain. Normal lung had the highest top T cell clone frequencies, which appeared to decline progressively from AAH through AIS, MIA and invasive adenocarcinoma. Findings were based on association rather than direct causation; larger cohorts with long-term follow-up and longitudinal biopsies were deemed needed. The highest clonality was observed in normal lung, whereas higher T cell density and diversity but lower clonality appeared to be present in later-stage lesions.

Resection was performed on patients in Japan or China between the mid-2010s and the late 2010s. Two lung cancer pathologists independently reviewed H&E slides to confirm the histologic diagnosis of every case. FFPE tissue was used for DNA isolation with the AllPrep DNA/RNA FFPE Kit. Points on this clone: The target of this receptor is not known. No quality values exist for individual bases; no much larger clone is one base distant.

The germline V gene provides CDR1 SGHNT and CDR2 YENEEA. Reading from cysteine to phenylalanine, the CDR3 counts 13 amino acids. Only the CDR3 portion is preserved as DNA: 39 bases, with reading frame beginning at the first base. V loses 6 bases at its end and J loses 4 bases; junction bases beyond the gene matches: 5. Using the immunoSEQ hsTCRbeta Kit, TCR beta CDR3 regions were sequenced from DNA. On the authors' methods: TCR sequencing data were analysed with the ImmunoSEQ Analyzer. T cell clonality was defined as 1 minus Pielou's evenness, as computed on productive rearrangements. The inverse Simpson index, applied to productive templates, was used to measure T cell diversity. T cell density was expressed as TCR beta template counts normalized to usable DNA, with usable DNA estimated by amplifying and sequencing housekeeping genes. Two-sided Kruskal-Wallis tests were used to compare TCR metrics between histologic stages. Sourced from immuneACCESS, this table was stored by TCRdb with only in-frame sequences that have V and J called. A share of the clones is absent; for the studies checked, an unresolved V gene accounts for under half, and the remainder has no known explanation. Clone size and the V and J calls come from that table; the DNA yielded D and trimming. Here the sample has thousands of clones; less than 85% occur a single time. The ten biggest clones cover 3.5% to 4.5% of the sample.

The sequence joins TRBV11-3 to TRBJ1-1; 7 nucleotides in the junction match TRBD1. This clonotype was sampled from a person aged 65 to 85 with lung adenocarcinoma. The sample consisted of FFPE adjacent normal lung tissue. The nucleotide sequence reads TGTGCCAGCAGTACTGCAGGGGGCACTGAAGCTTTCTTT. This sequence encodes CASSTAGGTEAFF.